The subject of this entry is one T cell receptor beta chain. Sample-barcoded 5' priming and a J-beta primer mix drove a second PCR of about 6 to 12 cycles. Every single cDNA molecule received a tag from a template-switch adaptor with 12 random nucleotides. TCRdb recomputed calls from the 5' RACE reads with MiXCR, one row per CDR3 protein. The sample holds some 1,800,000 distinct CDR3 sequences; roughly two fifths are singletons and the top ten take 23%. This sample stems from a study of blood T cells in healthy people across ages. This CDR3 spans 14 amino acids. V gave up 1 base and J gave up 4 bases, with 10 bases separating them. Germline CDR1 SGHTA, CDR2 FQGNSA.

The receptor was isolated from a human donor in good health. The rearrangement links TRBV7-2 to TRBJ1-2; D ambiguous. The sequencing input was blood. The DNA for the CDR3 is TGTGCCAGCAGCTTAGACCAGCGCGTCTATGGCTACACCTTC. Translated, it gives CASSLDQRVYGYTF.